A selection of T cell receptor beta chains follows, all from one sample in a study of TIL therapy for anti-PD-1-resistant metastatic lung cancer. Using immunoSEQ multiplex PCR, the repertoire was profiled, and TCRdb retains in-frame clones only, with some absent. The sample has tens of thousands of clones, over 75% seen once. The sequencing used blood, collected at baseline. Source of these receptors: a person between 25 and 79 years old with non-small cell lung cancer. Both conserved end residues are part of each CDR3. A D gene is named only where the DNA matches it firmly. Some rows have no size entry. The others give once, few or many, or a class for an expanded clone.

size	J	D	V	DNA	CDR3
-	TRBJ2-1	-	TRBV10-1	TGCGCCAGCAGTGAGATCAGGGACCATGAGCAGTTCTTC	CASSEIRDHEQFF
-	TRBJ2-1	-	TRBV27	TGTGCCAGCAGTTTATCGGTATGGGGGGCACGGAATGAGCAGTTCTTC	CASSLSVWGARNEQFF
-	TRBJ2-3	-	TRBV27	TGTGCCACCCGCGATCAGCATGGCACAGATACGCAGTATTTT	CATRDQHGTDTQYF
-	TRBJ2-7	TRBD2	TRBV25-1	TGTGCCAGCAGACAGGTCGGCCTAGCGGGATTTGGCGAGCAGTACTTC	CASRQVGLAGFGEQYF
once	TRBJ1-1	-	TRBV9	TGTGCCAGCAGCCCCGCCGGCAGGGGCAGGGGTTACACTGAAGCTTTCTTT	CASSPAGRGRGYTEAFF
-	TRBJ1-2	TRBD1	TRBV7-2	TGTGCCAGCAGCCCTGGGACAGCTAACTATGGCTACACCTTC	CASSPGTANYGYTF
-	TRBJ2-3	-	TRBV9	TGTGCCAGCAGCGTTGGTGGTAGCGGAGATACGCAGTATTTT	CASSVGGSGDTQYF
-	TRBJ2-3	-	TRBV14	TGTGCCAGCACCCTCGGGGATCCGCTGGGAAGCACAGATACGCAGTATTTT	CASTLGDPLGSTDTQYF
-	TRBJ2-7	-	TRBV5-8	TGTGCCAGCAGCCCCCCGGGACAAGCAACAGGCGAGCAGTACTTC	CASSPPGQATGEQYF
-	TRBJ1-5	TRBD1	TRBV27	TGTGCCAGCAGTTTAGAATGGGGACAGGGAACTCAGCCCCAGCATTTT	CASSLEWGQGTQPQHF
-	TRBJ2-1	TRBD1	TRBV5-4	TGTGCCAGCAGCTTAGGACAGGGCGTATCTTCTGAGCAGTTCTTC	CASSLGQGVSSEQFF
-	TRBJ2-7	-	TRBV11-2	TGTGCCAGCAGCTTATTCTCAGGGAGGTACGAGCAGTACTTC	CASSLFSGRYEQYF
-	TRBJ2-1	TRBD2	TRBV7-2	TGTGCCAGCAGCCTAATAGCGGGAGATCCCTACAATGAGCAGTTCTTC	CASSLIAGDPYNEQFF
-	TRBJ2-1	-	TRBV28	TGTGCCAGCATAAGTACAGGGCTAGTAGTGGATGAGCAGTTCTTC	CASISTGLVVDEQFF
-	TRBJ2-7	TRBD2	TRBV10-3	TGTGCCATCAGACTGACTAGCGTCGACGAGCAGTACTTC	CAIRLTSVDEQYF
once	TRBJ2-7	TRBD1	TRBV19	TGTGCCAGTAGTGGTCCAGGGACAGGTTCCTACGAGCAGTACTTC	CASSGPGTGSYEQYF
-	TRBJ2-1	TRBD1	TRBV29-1	TGCAGCGTTGAATATGAAGGACAGGGGGTTCTCGGTGAGCAGTTCTTC	CSVEYEGQGVLGEQFF
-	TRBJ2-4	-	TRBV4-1	TGCGCCAGCAGCCAACTCAGGGGGGAGGAAAACATTCAGTACTTC	CASSQLRGEENIQYF
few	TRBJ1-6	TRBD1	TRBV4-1	TGCGCCAGCAGCCAGCAAGGGGGACAGGGGGCCTATAATTCACCCCTCCACTTT	CASSQQGGQGAYNSPLHF
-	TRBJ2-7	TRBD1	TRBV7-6	TGTGCCAGCAGCTCAGGACAGGAGGTCGAGCAGTACTTC	CASSSGQEVEQYF
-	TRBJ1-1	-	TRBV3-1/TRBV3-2	TGTGCCAGCAGCCAAGGGGGGTCAGGGGTGGAGGAAGCTTTCTTT	CASSQGGSGVEEAFF
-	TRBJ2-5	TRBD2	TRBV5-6	TGTGCCAGCAGCTGGGCCGTCCGGGACTATGCGGAGACCCAGTACTTC	CASSWAVRDYAETQYF
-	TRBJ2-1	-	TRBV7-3	TGTGCCAGCAGCTCTAAACAGGGAGAGTCCTACAATGAGCAGTTCTTC	CASSSKQGESYNEQFF
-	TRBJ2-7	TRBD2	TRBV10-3	TGTGCCATCAGTGGCGGGAGGGGCACGGAAGAGCAGTACTTC	CAISGGRGTEEQYF
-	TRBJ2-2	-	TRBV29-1	TGCAGCGTAGCCACCATTGCCGGGGAGCTGTTTTTT	CSVATIAGELFF
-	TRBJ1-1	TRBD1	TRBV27	TGTGCCAGCAGTTCACAGGGGAGAACTGAAGCTTTCTTT	CASSSQGRTEAFF
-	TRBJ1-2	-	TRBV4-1	TGCGCCAGCAGCCAAGGGATCCTAAGTCAGAAACCTAGTAACTATGGCTACACCTTC	CASSQGILSQKPSNYGYTF
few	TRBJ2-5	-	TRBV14	TGTGCCAGCAGCCCCGGACTATTCTACCAAGAGACCCAGTACTTC	CASSPGLFYQETQYF
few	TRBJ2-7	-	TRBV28	TGTGGCTCACTATCGGGGGCCTCCTACGAGCAGTACTTC	CGSLSGASYEQYF
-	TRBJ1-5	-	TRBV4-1	TGCGCCAGCAGCCAAGAAAGGGACTGGGGGCAGCCCCAGCATTTT	CASSQERDWGQPQHF
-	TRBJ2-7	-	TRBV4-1	TGCGCCAGCAGCCAAGTGGGCCCCCCGAACTCCTACGAGCAGTACTTC	CASSQVGPPNSYEQYF
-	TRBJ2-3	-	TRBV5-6	TGTGCCAGCAGCTTGTTGGCGTACGGTACTTACACAGATACGCAGTATTTT	CASSLLAYGTYTDTQYF
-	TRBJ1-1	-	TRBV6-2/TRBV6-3	TGTGCCAGCAGTGACCGAGGAGGGGAAGGCATGAACACTGAAGCTTTCTTT	CASSDRGGEGMNTEAFF
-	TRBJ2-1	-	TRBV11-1	TGTGCCAGCAGCCTCCTAAGGTGGGATTTCAATGAGCAGTTCTTC	CASSLLRWDFNEQFF
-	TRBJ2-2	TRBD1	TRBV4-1	TGCGCCAGCAGCCACGGTGGGACAGGGGGTATGGGTACCGGGGAGCTGTTTTTT	CASSHGGTGGMGTGELFF
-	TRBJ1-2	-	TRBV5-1	TGCGCCAGCAGCGCTACCGGGACTCCCGGCAGCGGCTACACCTTC	CASSATGTPGSGYTF
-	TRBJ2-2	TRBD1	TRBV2	TGTGCCAGCAGCCAGGACAGGGTTTTGGCCGGGGAGCTGTTTTTT	CASSQDRVLAGELFF
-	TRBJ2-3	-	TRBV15	TGTGCCACCAGCAGAATCCAAACAGATACGCAGTATTTT	CATSRIQTDTQYF
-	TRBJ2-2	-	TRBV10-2	TGCGCCAGCAGTGAGCAGAACACCGGGGAGCTGTTTTTT	CASSEQNTGELFF
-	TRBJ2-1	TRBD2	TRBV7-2	TGTGCCAGCAGCGCCCCGGGGGGCTCCTACAATGAGCAGTTCTTC	CASSAPGGSYNEQFF
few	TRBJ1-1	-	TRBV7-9	TGTGCCAGCAGCTTCAGGGGGAACACTGAAGCTTTCTTT	CASSFRGNTEAFF
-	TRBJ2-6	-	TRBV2	TGTGCCAGCAGTGAAGCCTCAGGCTATGGAGAGAGGGGGGCCAACGTCCTGACTTTC	CASSEASGYGERGANVLTF
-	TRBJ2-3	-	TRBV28	TGTGCCAGCAGTCCATCTCTACGGATGGCAGATACGCAGTATTTT	CASSPSLRMADTQYF
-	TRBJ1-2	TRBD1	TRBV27	TGTGCCAGCAGTTTCACCAGGGGGCGTTTTGTTGGCTACACCTTC	CASSFTRGRFVGYTF
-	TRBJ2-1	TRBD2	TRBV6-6	TGTGCCAGCACTCGGGACTATCAAAGTAAGGGGCAGTTCTTC	CASTRDYQSKGQFF
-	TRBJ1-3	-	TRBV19	TGTGCCACCGGCGAAGTTGGAAACACCATATATTTT	CATGEVGNTIYF
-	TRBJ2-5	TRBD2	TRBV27	TGTGCCAGCAGTCCCTATGGGACTAGCGGCCAAGAGACCCAGTACTTC	CASSPYGTSGQETQYF
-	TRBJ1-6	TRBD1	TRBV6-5	TGTGCCAGCAGTCACAGGGGGCCTAATTCACCCCTCCACTTT	CASSHRGPNSPLHF
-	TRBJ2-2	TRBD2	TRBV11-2	TGTGCCAGCAGCTTATTTGGCGGGAGGGCCCTTGCCGGGGAGCTGTTTTTT	CASSLFGGRALAGELFF